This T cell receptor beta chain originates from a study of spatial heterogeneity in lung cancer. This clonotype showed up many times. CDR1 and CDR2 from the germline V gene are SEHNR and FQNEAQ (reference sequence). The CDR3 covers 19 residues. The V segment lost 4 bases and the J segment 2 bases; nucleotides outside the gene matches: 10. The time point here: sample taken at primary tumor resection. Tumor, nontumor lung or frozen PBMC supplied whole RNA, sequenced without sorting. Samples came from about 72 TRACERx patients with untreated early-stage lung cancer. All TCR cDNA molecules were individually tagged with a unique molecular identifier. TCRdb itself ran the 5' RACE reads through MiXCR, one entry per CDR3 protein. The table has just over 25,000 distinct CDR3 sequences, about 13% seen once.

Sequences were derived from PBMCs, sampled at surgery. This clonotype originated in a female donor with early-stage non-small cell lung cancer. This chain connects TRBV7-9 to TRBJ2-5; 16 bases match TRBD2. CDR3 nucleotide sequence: TGTGCCAGCAGCTCAACCTCGGGACTAGCGGGAGGGCTACAAGAGACCCAGTACTTC. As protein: CASSSTSGLAGGLQETQYF.